This TCR beta chain is from a study of molecular identifiers for immune sequencing clone quantification. This clonotype was recorded many times. Using its own MiXCR run on the PCR reads, TCRdb lists one record per CDR3 protein. The table records approximately 500,000 distinct CDR3 sequences, 20% to 25% of them present only once. Germline CDR1 SGDLS, CDR2 YYNGEE. Trimming took 3 bases from V and 1 from J; bases not matched to a gene: 8. This CDR3 spans 19 amino acids. What was sequenced was naive CD8+ T cells from blood, with Jurkat cell RNA spiked in. Documented subset: FACS-sorted CD8+CD4-CCR7+CD45RA+ naive T cells. The chain has TRBV9 and TRBJ2-3, with 16 bases identical to TRBD2. This TCR derives from a human donor in good health. Some libraries in this study had Jurkat cell RNA spiked in. The CDR3 bases are TGTGCCAGCAGCGGACGGGGACTAGCGGGGGGGCTCGGCACAGATACGCAGTATTTT. Protein: CASSGRGLAGGLGTDTQYF.